This T cell receptor beta chain was sequenced in a study of Ad26.COV2.S vaccination and SARS-CoV-2 variants. Overall study: Recipients of Ad26.COV2.S got it intramuscularly, once or twice 56 days apart.

Treatment given: roughly 20 received Ad26.COV2.S at low or high dose, single or two shots; 5 received placebo; per-sample allocation not given. It was on day 63 after the first vaccine or placebo injection that samples were taken. Trimming shortened V by 5 bases and J by 0 bases, and 9 bases separated the two germline ends. This CDR3 contains 13 residues. The germline gives CDR1 SGHRS, CDR2 YFSETQ. Assay: immunoSEQ multiplex PCR; the TCRdb copy retains only in-frame clones and omits some. Here the sample spans around 420,000 clones, roughly 90% being singletons. V gene TRBV5-1 combines with J gene TRBJ2-7; D is perhaps TRBD1 or TRBD2 (5 bases each). Sequencing was performed on peripheral blood, taken in a trial of Ad26.COV2.S vaccine versus placebo. This TCR came from a person between 18 and 60 years old who received the Ad26.COV2.S COVID-19 vaccine or a placebo. In nucleotides, the CDR3 is TGCGCCAGCAGATCCGGGACCTCCTACGAGCAGTACTTC. It specifies CASRSGTSYEQYF.